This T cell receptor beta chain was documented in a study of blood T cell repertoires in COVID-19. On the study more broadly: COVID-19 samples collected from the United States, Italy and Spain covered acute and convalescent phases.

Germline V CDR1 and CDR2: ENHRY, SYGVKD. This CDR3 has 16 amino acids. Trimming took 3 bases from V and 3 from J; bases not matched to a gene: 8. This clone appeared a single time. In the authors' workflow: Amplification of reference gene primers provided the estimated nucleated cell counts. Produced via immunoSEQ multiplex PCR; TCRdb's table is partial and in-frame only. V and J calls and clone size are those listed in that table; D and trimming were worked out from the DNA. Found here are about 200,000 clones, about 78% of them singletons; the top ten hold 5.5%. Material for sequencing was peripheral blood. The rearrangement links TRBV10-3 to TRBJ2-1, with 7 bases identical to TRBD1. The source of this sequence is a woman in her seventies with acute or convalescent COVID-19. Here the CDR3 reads CAISDPPGGNYNEQFF. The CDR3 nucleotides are TGTGCCATCAGTGACCCCCCAGGGGGTAACTACAATGAGCAGTTCTTC.